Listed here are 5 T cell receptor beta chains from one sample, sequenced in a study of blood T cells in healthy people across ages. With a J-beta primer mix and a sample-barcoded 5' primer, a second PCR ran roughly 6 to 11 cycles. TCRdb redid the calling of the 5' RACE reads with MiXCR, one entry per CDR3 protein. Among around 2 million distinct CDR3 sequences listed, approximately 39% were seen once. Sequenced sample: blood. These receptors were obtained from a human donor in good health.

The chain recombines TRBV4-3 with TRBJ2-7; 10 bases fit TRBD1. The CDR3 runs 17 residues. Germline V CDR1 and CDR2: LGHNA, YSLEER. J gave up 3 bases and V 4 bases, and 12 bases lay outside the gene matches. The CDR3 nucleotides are TGCGCCAGCAGCCCGGGGCCGAAGGGACAGGGGATCTACGAGCAGTACTTC. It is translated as CASSPGPKGQGIYEQYF.

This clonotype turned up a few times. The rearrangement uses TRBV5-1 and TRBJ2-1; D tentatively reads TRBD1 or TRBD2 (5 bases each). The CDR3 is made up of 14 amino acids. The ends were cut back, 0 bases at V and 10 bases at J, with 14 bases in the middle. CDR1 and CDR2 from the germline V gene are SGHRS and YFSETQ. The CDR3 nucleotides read TGCGCCAGCAGCTTGGGTGGGGACCTAAGGGAGCAGTTCTTC. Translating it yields CASSLGGDLREQFF.

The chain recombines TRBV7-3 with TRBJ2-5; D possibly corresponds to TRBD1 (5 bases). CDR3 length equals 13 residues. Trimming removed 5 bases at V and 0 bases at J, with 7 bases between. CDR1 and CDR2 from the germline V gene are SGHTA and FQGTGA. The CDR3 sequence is CASSGANQETQYF. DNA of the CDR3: TGTGCCAGCAGCGGGGCTAACCAAGAGACCCAGTACTTC.

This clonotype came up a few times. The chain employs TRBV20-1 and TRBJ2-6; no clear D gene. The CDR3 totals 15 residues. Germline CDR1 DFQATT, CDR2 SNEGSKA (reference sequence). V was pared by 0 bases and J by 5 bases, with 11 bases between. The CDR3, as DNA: TGCAGTGCTAGAGAGCCGGGCCTCTGGGCCAACGTCCTGACTTTC. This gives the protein CSAREPGLWANVLTF.

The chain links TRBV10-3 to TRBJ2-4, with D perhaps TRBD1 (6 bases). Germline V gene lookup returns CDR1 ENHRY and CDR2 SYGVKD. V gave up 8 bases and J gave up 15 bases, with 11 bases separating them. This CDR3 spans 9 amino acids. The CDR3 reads CAIRKGGYF. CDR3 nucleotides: TGTGCCATCCGCAAAGGGGGGTACTTC.